Listed below are T cell receptor beta chains from one sample, sequenced in a study of CD8 T cells in ankylosing spondylitis. TCRdb processed the 5' RACE reads anew with MiXCR; each CDR3 protein has one entry. The repertoire holds 240,000 or so distinct CDR3 sequences, with about 10% as singletons. What was sequenced was blood, either unsorted or a sorted T cell fraction (not recorded which). The origin of the receptors is a male donor with ankylosing spondylitis or in good health (not recorded which). The CDR3 runs from the conserved cysteine through the conserved F or W. D genes are given only for firm matches. Size is stated for part of the rows, as once, few or many counts, or as a class when the clone is expanded.

j_call clone_size v_call d_call cdr3_aa cdr3_nt
TRBJ2-6 - TRBV7-8 - CASSFTGVTGANVLTF TGTGCCAGCAGCTTTACCGGGGTGACTGGGGCCAACGTCCTGACTTTC
TRBJ2-3 - TRBV6-5 - CVSSYSEESTDTQYF TGTGTCAGCAGTTACTCGGAAGAGAGCACAGATACGCAGTATTTT
TRBJ1-2 many TRBV6-5 TRBD1 CASTDREIPHF TGTGCCAGCACCGACAGGGAAATCCCCCACTTC
TRBJ2-5 many TRBV20-1 TRBD2 CSARISGSLETQYF TGCAGTGCTAGAATTAGCGGGAGTCTAGAGACCCAGTACTTC
TRBJ2-7 many TRBV20-1 - CSAKLGDGSYEQYF TGCAGTGCTAAACTGGGAGATGGGTCCTACGAGCAGTACTTC
TRBJ2-4 - TRBV28 - CASSLAENIQYF TGTGCCAGCAGTTTGGCGGAAAACATTCAGTACTTC
TRBJ2-7 - TRBV3-1 - CASSHLDLGAYEQYF TGTGCCAGCAGCCACCTCGACCTAGGGGCCTACGAGCAGTACTTC
TRBJ1-1 few TRBV5-4 - CASSLSGADREAFF TGTGCCAGCAGCTTGTCAGGGGCCGACCGTGAAGCTTTCTTT
TRBJ2-5 many TRBV5-1 - CASSLAYGGRETQYF TGCGCCAGCAGCTTGGCCTATGGGGGCAGGGAGACCCAGTACTTC
TRBJ1-1 many TRBV20-1 - CSADPDGANTEAFF TGCAGTGCTGACCCGGACGGAGCGAACACTGAAGCTTTCTTT
TRBJ2-3 many TRBV5-1 - CASSLVGARTDTQYF TGCGCCAGCAGCTTGGTTGGGGCCCGAACAGATACGCAGTATTTT
TRBJ2-7 many TRBV3-1 - CASSQDRTLQYF TGTGCCAGCAGCCAAGATCGGACATTACAGTACTTC
TRBJ1-1 many TRBV6-2/TRBV6-3 TRBD1 CASSYSPPGQVKRRYTEAFF TGTGCCAGCAGTTACTCCCCCCCGGGACAGGTGAAGAGACGGTACACTGAAGCTTTCTTT
TRBJ2-7 - TRBV12-3/TRBV12-4 TRBD2 CASSSGTSRYEQYF TGTGCCAGCAGTTCTGGGACTAGCCGTTACGAGCAGTACTTC
TRBJ2-7 many TRBV28 TRBD1 CASMGTGGTYEQYF TGTGCCAGCATGGGGACAGGGGGAACCTACGAGCAGTACTTC
TRBJ2-1 few TRBV19 - CASTRARAVGFMYNEQFF TGTGCCAGTACCAGGGCCAGGGCTGTGGGGTTTATGTACAATGAGCAGTTCTTC
TRBJ1-5 many TRBV7-9 - CASSSRGEGEPQHF TGTGCCAGCAGCTCGAGGGGGGAGGGTGAGCCCCAGCATTTT
TRBJ2-3 many TRBV10-3 - CAISDGLYPDTQYF TGTGCCATCAGTGACGGGCTATATCCGGATACGCAGTATTTT
TRBJ2-2 few TRBV5-1 - CASRAGPNTGELFF TGCGCCAGCAGGGCGGGCCCGAACACCGGGGAGCTGTTTTTT
TRBJ1-2 many TRBV5-1 - CASSLFLGRAESGYTF TGCGCCAGCAGCTTGTTCCTTGGCAGGGCGGAGAGTGGCTACACCTTC
TRBJ2-1 many TRBV5-1 TRBD1 CASSWAGTGANEQFF TGCGCCAGCAGCTGGGCCGGGACAGGGGCCAATGAGCAGTTCTTC
TRBJ2-5 - TRBV7-6 TRBD2 CASSFLAGGPLDQETQYF TGTGCCAGCAGCTTTTTAGCGGGAGGCCCTTTGGATCAAGAGACCCAGTACTTC
TRBJ2-7 few TRBV27 - CASSLASEYEQYF TGTGCCAGCAGTTTGGCTAGCGAATACGAGCAGTACTTC
TRBJ2-6 - TRBV29-1 TRBD2 CSVGGGSGANVLTF TGCAGCGTTGGGGGGGGCTCTGGGGCCAACGTCCTGACTTTC
TRBJ2-1 - TRBV12-3/TRBV12-4 TRBD2 CASRRAGGRDREQFF TGTGCCAGCAGGAGAGCGGGAGGACGAGATCGTGAGCAGTTCTTC
TRBJ2-7 few TRBV20-1 TRBD2 CSARNPSGGAYEQYF TGCAGTGCTAGAAATCCTAGCGGTGGTGCCTACGAGCAGTACTTC